This is a list of T cell receptor beta chains from one sample in a study of CD8 T cells in ankylosing spondylitis. TCRdb re-analysed the 5' RACE reads in MiXCR, keeping a single row per CDR3 protein. The data show hundreds of thousands of distinct CDR3 sequences, with about 10% seen just once and less than 0.65% held by the top ten. Sequences were obtained from blood, either unsorted or a sorted T cell fraction (not recorded which). Receptor source: a male donor with ankylosing spondylitis. CDR3s include the opening cysteine and the closing phenylalanine or tryptophan. A D gene is named only where the DNA matches it firmly. Some rows mark clone size as missing; the rest say once, few, many or name a class of expanded clone.

clone size | J gene | D gene | V gene | CDR3 DNA | CDR3 protein
few | TRBJ2-6 | TRBD1 | TRBV10-3 | TGTGCCATCAGTGAGTACGGGACAGGGGTTTCTTCTGGGGCCAACGTCCTGACTTTC | CAISEYGTGVSSGANVLTF
many | TRBJ2-5 | . | TRBV5-6 | TGTGCCAGCAGCTTTTGGACCCCCGAGACCCAGTACTTC | CASSFWTPETQYF
. | TRBJ2-7 | TRBD2 | TRBV28 | TGTGCCAGCAGCGGACTAGCGGGAGCTTGGGAGCAGTACTTC | CASSGLAGAWEQYF
. | TRBJ2-7 | . | TRBV5-1 | TGCGCCAGCAGCTCTGGACCTCTCCTCTCGAGCGAGCAGTACTTC | CASSSGPLLSSEQYF
many | TRBJ2-3 | . | TRBV5-1 | TGCGCCAGCAGCTTCCACCGCACAGATACGCAGTATTTT | CASSFHRTDTQYF
. | TRBJ2-1 | TRBD2 | TRBV19 | TGTGCCAGTAGGGGACTAGCGGGAGAGGAGGATGAGCAGTTCTTC | CASRGLAGEEDEQFF
. | TRBJ2-5 | TRBD2 | TRBV7-3 | TGTGCCAGCAGCCTCACGCGGGGAGGGTTGGAGACCCAGTACTTC | CASSLTRGGLETQYF
many | TRBJ1-5 | . | TRBV7-2 | TGTGCCAGCAGCTTAGGGCAGGGCCAGGAGCCCCAGCATTTT | CASSLGQGQEPQHF
many | TRBJ1-2 | . | TRBV6-5 | TGTGCCAGCAGCGGCAGGGGAGGTGGCTACACCTTC | CASSGRGGGYTF
many | TRBJ2-3 | . | TRBV5-1 | TGCGCCAGCAGCCCTGAGTGGACCGCAGATACGCAGTATTTT | CASSPEWTADTQYF
. | TRBJ1-1 | . | TRBV6-5 | TGTGCCAGCAGTTACTCCCCCACGCGGCCCACTGAAGCTTTCTTT | CASSYSPTRPTEAFF
many | TRBJ2-1 | TRBD2 | TRBV29-1 | TGCAGCGTTGGCGGACTAGCGGGAGTCTACAATGAGCAGTTCTTC | CSVGGLAGVYNEQFF
many | TRBJ2-6 | . | TRBV29-1 | TGCAGCGTTGACACTGGCTCTGGGGCCAACGTCCTGACTTTC | CSVDTGSGANVLTF
. | TRBJ1-4 | TRBD1 | TRBV5-5 | TGTGCCAGCAGCACCCCCGGACAGGGTCTCGGAAAACTGTTTTTT | CASSTPGQGLGKLFF
. | TRBJ1-2 | . | TRBV24-1 | TGTGCCACCAGTACGGTAGGGCAGGACTATGGCTACACCTTC | CATSTVGQDYGYTF
many | TRBJ2-1 | . | TRBV10-3 | TGTGCCATCAGTGCACGACTTGTTTCCAATGAGCAGTTCTTC | CAISARLVSNEQFF
few | TRBJ1-3 | . | TRBV27 | TGTGCCAGCAGTTTATGGGAGGGAAACACCATATATTTT | CASSLWEGNTIYF
. | TRBJ2-1 | TRBD2 | TRBV20-1 | TGCAGTGCTAGCCGGCTAGCGGCCTCTACCTACAATGAGCAGTTCTTC | CSASRLAASTYNEQFF
. | TRBJ1-4 | . | TRBV25-1 | TGTGCCAGCAGCCGGGGGATTAATGAAAAACTGTTTTTT | CASSRGINEKLFF
. | TRBJ2-2 | TRBD2 | TRBV7-2 | TGTGCCAGCAGCCAGACTAGCGGGGGGGCGGTCGGGGAGCTGTTTTTT | CASSQTSGGAVGELFF
. | TRBJ2-1 | TRBD2 | TRBV20-1 | TGCAGTGCTAAAAGCGGGGGGTTTGCTAATGAGCAGTTCTTC | CSAKSGGFANEQFF
few | TRBJ2-3 | . | TRBV28 | TGTGCCAGCCATTATCAGTTAACTAGCACAGATACGCAGTATTTT | CASHYQLTSTDTQYF